The 26 T cell receptor beta chains below all came from one sample that was sequenced in a study of CD8+CD57+ T cells in acquired aplastic anemia. According to the study, genomic DNA was the template for TCR beta VDJ and CDR3 profiling. MiXCR was run by TCRdb on the reads, yielding one entry per CDR3 protein. The table has under 200,000 distinct CDR3 sequences, about 64% seen once; the top ten hold around 45%. An expansion of CD8+CD57+ cells by flow cytometry had been shown in patients chosen for sequencing. Material: sorted CD4+, CD8+, or CD8+CD57+ T cells (not recorded which) from PBMCs. All receptors derive from a human donor with aplastic anemia.

This clonotype was found once. CDR3 bases: TGTGCCAGCAGCAACCGGGACAGAGGATACAATGAGCAGTTCTTC. This gives the protein CASSNRDRGYNEQFF. The gene calls are TRBV7-2 and TRBJ2-1, with TRBD1 matching over 7 bases. V lost 5 bases, J lost 4 bases, and 8 bases stayed unmatched. This CDR3 region has 15 residues. CDR1 is SGHTA, CDR2 FQGNSA, per germline.

The chain joins TRBV11-1 to TRBJ2-5; 10 bases agree with TRBD2. The CDR3 totals 17 residues. V dropped 6 bases and J dropped 5; count of bases not matched to a gene: 15. Per germline, CDR1 SGHAT and CDR2 FQDESV (reference sequence). The CDR3 loop is CASRGTSGEPRKETQYF. The CDR3 DNA is TGTGCCAGCAGGGGAACTAGCGGGGAACCCAGAAAGGAGACCCAGTACTTC. Full variable domain (remainder filled in from reference TRBV11-1 and TRBJ2-5): EAEVAQSPRYKITEKSQAVAFWCDPISGHATLYWYRQILGQGPELLVQFQDESVVDDSQLPKDRFSAERLKGVDSTLKIQPAELGDSAMYLCASRGTSGEPRKETQYFGPGTRLLVL.

The chain carries TRBV19 and TRBJ2-1, with 10 positions matching TRBD2. The V and J ends lost 6 bases and 6 bases, in that order; junction bases with no gene match: 5. The germline CDR1 and CDR2 sequences are LNHDA and SQIVND (reference sequence). The CDR3 totals 14 residues. The CDR3 sequence is CASRGTSAFNEQFF. CDR3 sequence (DNA): TGTGCCAGTAGGGGGACTAGCGCTTTCAATGAGCAGTTCTTC.

This clonotype was found once. The V gene is TRBV6-2 or TRBV6-3, the J gene TRBJ1-3; a possible D gene is TRBD1 (5 bases). The V gene's germline CDR1 is MNHEY and CDR2 SVGEGT. This CDR3 has 16 residues. Deletions cut 7 bases from V and 2 bases from J, with 18 bases between. The CDR3 region has the DNA TGTGCCAGCATTGGGACTCTACCTTTTCCTGGAAACACCATATATTTT. Translated, it gives CASIGTLPFPGNTIYF.

The chain joins TRBV20-1 to TRBJ1-2; D not resolved. V lost 4 bases, J lost 6 bases, and 12 bases lay in between. Germline lookup yields CDR1 DFQATT and CDR2 SNEGSKA (reference sequence). There are 12 residues in the CDR3. In DNA, the CDR3 is TGCAGTGCTATCCGTGGTTTAGATGGCTACACCTTC. Translating it yields CSAIRGLDGYTF.

The rearrangement joins TRBV7-8 to TRBJ2-1; 11 bases match TRBD2. The CDR3 consists of 18 residues. Trimming removed 0 bases from V and 3 bases from J; junction bases left unmatched: 7. Germline V gene lookup returns CDR1 SGHVS and CDR2 FQNEAQ. The CDR3 coding sequence is TGTGCCAGCAGCTTAGCCCCGGGACTAGCGGAATTCTACAATGAGCAGTTCTTC. Translation gives CASSLAPGLAEFYNEQFF.

Points on this clonotype: Compared with germline, one end of the junction differs, possibly owing to a read error. The J gene is TRBJ2-7, the V gene TRBV9; D is perhaps TRBD1 (5 bases). Germline assignment: CDR1 SGDLS and CDR2 YYNGEE. The CDR3 covers 15 residues. Written as DNA, the CDR3 is TGCGCCAGCAGCTTGGGCAGTCAGGGAAACTACGAGCAGTACTTC. Translating it yields CASSLGSQGNYEQYF. Supplemented by reference TRBV9 and TRBJ2-7, the full variable domain reads DSGVTQTPKHLITATGQRVTLRCSPRSGDLSVYWYQQSLDQGLQFLIQYYNGEERAKGNILERFSAQQFPDLHSELNLSSLELGDSALYFCASSLGSQGNYEQYFGPGTRLTVT.

This clonotype was counted a few times. The chain carries TRBV12-3 or TRBV12-4 and TRBJ1-5, with TRBD1 identical over 8 bases. The V gene end was trimmed by 5 bases and the J gene end by 2 bases; junction bases not matched to a gene: 5. This CDR3 region has 15 residues. CDR3 DNA: TGTGCCAGCAGTCCAGGGGGCGTGGGCAATCAGCCCCAGCATTTT. The encoded protein is CASSPGGVGNQPQHF.

The CDR3 DNA sequence: TGTGCCAGCAGCTACGGCCGGGGTACAGAAGCCAACGTCCTGACTTTC. This sequence encodes CASSYGRGTEANVLTF. This chain connects TRBV7-9 to TRBJ2-6; D may be TRBD2 (5 bases). The CDR3 runs to 16 residues. Trimming removed 4 bases at V and 7 bases at J, with 17 bases between. Germline-derived CDR1 and CDR2 are SEHNR and FQNEAQ (reference sequence).

The rearrangement links TRBV19 to TRBJ1-6, with D possibly being TRBD1 (5 bases). The V gene lost 3 bases and the J gene lost 10 bases, with 16 bases spanning the gap. Germline V gene lookup returns CDR1 LNHDA and CDR2 SQIVND (reference sequence). The CDR3 consists of 15 residues. The CDR3 bases are TGTGCCAGTAGTATTGAGGGGCGGAGGTTATCACCCCTCCACTTT. Its protein product is CASSIEGRRLSPLHF.

V is TRBV7-8 and J is TRBJ2-3; D might be TRBD2 (5 bases). Trimming removed 8 bases at V and 0 bases at J, with 9 bases between. The CDR3 length is 13 residues. The germline CDR1 and CDR2 sequences are SGHVS and FQNEAQ. The CDR3 here is CASDGGSTDTQYF. CDR3 sequence (DNA): TGTGCCAGCGACGGAGGTAGCACAGATACGCAGTATTTT.

The rearrangement links TRBV5-1 to TRBJ2-5; D possibly corresponds to TRBD2 (6 bases). Germline loops: CDR1 SGHRS, CDR2 YFSETQ. The germline V and J ends were trimmed by 4 bases and 5 bases, with 15 bases remaining between them. The CDR3 runs to 14 residues. The CDR3 sequence is CASSPGVGKETQYF. CDR3 sequence (DNA): TGCGCCAGCAGCCCGGGGGTGGGGAAGGAGACCCAGTACTTC.

CDR3 loop: CSAPPSGRTDTQYF. In DNA, the CDR3 is TGCAGTGCCCCGCCTAGCGGGAGAACAGATACGCAGTATTTT. This chain links TRBV20-1 with TRBJ2-3; 10 positions match TRBD2. V gave up 6 bases and J gave up 3 bases; unmatched junction bases: 6. The CDR3 is 14 amino acids. Germline V gene lookup returns CDR1 DFQATT and CDR2 SNEGSKA (reference sequence).

V gene TRBV5-1 combines with J gene TRBJ2-1; D could derive from TRBD1 or TRBD2 (6 bases each). CDR1 is SGHRS and CDR2 is YFSETQ in the germline V gene. Trimming cost V 0 bases and J 9 bases, with 19 bases left between them. The CDR3 covers 16 residues. CDR3 loop: CASSLGAGGTRIEQFF. The CDR3 DNA sequence: TGCGCCAGCAGCTTGGGGGCCGGGGGCACGAGGATTGAGCAGTTCTTC.

This clonotype was seen a few times. Sequence at one end of the junction differs from germline and may be a read error. The rearrangement links TRBV20-1 to TRBJ2-2; D perhaps matches TRBD1 (6 bases). Per germline, CDR1 DFQATT and CDR2 SNEGSKA (reference sequence). This CDR3 has 15 amino acids. The CDR3 DNA reads as TGCAGTGCTAGAGAACGACAGGTGAACACCGGGGAGCTGTCTTGG. Its protein is CSARERQVNTGELSW.

V and J are TRBV24-1 and TRBJ2-7, with a possible D match to TRBD1 (6 bases). The germline gives CDR1 KGHDR, CDR2 SFDVKD. The CDR3 runs to 14 residues. Trimming took 7 bases from V and 2 from J, leaving 14 bases between them. CDR3 protein: CATRRTDSTYEQYF. CDR3 in DNA: TGTGCCACCAGGAGAACGGACAGTACCTACGAGCAGTACTTC.

The DNA of the CDR3 is TGCGCCAGCAGTCCCCTGACCTACACCTACGAGCAGTACTTC. This codes for CASSPLTYTYEQYF. The V and J genes are TRBV10-2 and TRBJ2-7; D is ambiguous. This CDR3 spans 14 amino acids. The V gene lost 5 bases and the J gene lost 2 bases, with 13 bases spanning the gap. The germline CDR1 and CDR2 sequences are WSHSY and SAAADI.

This rearrangement joins TRBV7-4 to TRBJ2-1; 9 bases agree with TRBD2. CDR3 length equals 13 residues. Germline assignment: CDR1 SGHVT and CDR2 SQSDAQ. Germline trimming cut 6 bases from V and 8 bases from J; bases unmatched to any gene: 5. CDR3 amino acids: CASRLAGWDEQFF. CDR3 nucleotide sequence: TGTGCCAGCAGGCTAGCGGGGTGGGATGAGCAGTTCTTC.

The V call is TRBV20-1, the J call TRBJ2-7, with a tentative D call TRBD2 (5 bases). CDR3 length equals 11 residues. V dropped 3 bases and J dropped 2 bases, with 5 bases sitting between them. CDR1 and CDR2 from the germline V gene are DFQATT and SNEGSKA (reference sequence). As DNA, the CDR3 is TGCAGTGCTAGCGGGGCCTACGAGCAGTACTTC. Its protein product is CSASGAYEQYF.

This clonotype showed up just once. This chain connects TRBV7-9 to TRBJ1-5, with D hard to call. The length of the CDR3 is 13 residues. Germline assignment: CDR1 SEHNR and CDR2 FQNEAQ (reference sequence). With 3 bases removed from V and 5 bases from J, the gap between germline ends came to 8 bases. The CDR3 spells CASSFHGDQPQHF. Written as DNA, the CDR3 is TGTGCCAGCAGCTTCCACGGGGATCAGCCCCAGCATTTT.

The chain recombines TRBV10-3 with TRBJ1-5, with D perhaps TRBD1 (5 bases). Trimming cost V 6 bases and J 4 bases, with 13 bases left between them. The CDR3 has 14 amino acids. The germline V gene has CDR1 ENHRY and CDR2 SYGVKD. The CDR3 nucleotides are TGTGCCATCAGGGAAGACAGTCGGAATCAGCCCCAGCATTTT. It encodes CAIREDSRNQPQHF.

The chain is built from TRBV7-9 and TRBJ2-5; 11 nucleotides match TRBD2. The germline CDR1 and CDR2 sequences are SEHNR and FQNEAQ (reference sequence). The CDR3 is 16 amino acids. V lost 5 bases, J lost 5 bases, and 10 bases stayed unmatched. CDR3 DNA: TGTGCCAGCAGCCCTGTAGCGGGGGGGATTCGGGAGACCCAGTACTTC. Protein: CASSPVAGGIRETQYF.

The rearrangement links TRBV19 to TRBJ2-2, with D possibly being TRBD2 (7 bases). Germline V CDR1 and CDR2: LNHDA, SQIVND (reference sequence). CDR3 size: 14 residues. Trimming removed 8 bases from V and 1 base from J, with 11 bases in between. This chain's CDR3 is CASWGGLNTGELFF. CDR3 coding DNA: TGTGCCAGTTGGGGGGGCCTGAACACCGGGGAGCTGTTTTTT.

The chain has TRBV5-6 and TRBJ2-7, with 7 bases lining up with TRBD1. The germline gives CDR1 SGHDT, CDR2 YYEEEE. The CDR3 totals 16 residues. With 7 bases clipped from V and 6 bases from J, the junction kept 19 bases outside the gene matches. CDR3 in DNA: TGTGCCAGCTGTGACTTGAAAGGGGGCCCCGGGCTCGAGCAGTACTTC. This translates into CASCDLKGGPGLEQYF.

Only a few counts were recorded for this clonotype. This chain connects TRBV5-5 to TRBJ2-6; D uncertain. V gave up 4 bases and J gave up 0 bases, with 5 bases separating them. The CDR3 is 14 amino acids. Germline assignment: CDR1 SGHKS and CDR2 YYEKEE (reference sequence). CDR3 nucleotides: TGTGCCAGCAGCGGAACCTCTGGGGCCAACGTCCTGACTTTC. This codes for CASSGTSGANVLTF.

Points on this clonotype: Given a much more abundant clone one base away, this may be a read error. The chain couples TRBV6-5 to TRBJ2-3, with a tentative D call TRBD2 (6 bases). V was shortened by 6 bases and J by 6 bases, with 16 bases between the two germline ends. The CDR3 loop spans 14 amino acids. The germline V gene encodes CDR1 MNHEY and CDR2 SVGAGI. CDR3 coding DNA: TGTGCCAGCAGGGATCGGGAGCGCCCCGATACGCAGTATTTT. It specifies CASRDRERPDTQYF.